This TCR beta chain was observed in a study of cytomegalovirus exposure and HLA in healthy donors. The CDR3 totals 12 residues. CDR1 and CDR2 (germline): SEHNR, FQNEAQ (reference sequence). V gave up 1 base and J gave up 10 bases, with 8 bases separating them. Primers: 60 Vbeta forward and 13 Jbeta reverse. In the original workflow: Later work found around 80 million unique TCR beta chains, with 9 million to 13 million shared. This table comes from immunoSEQ multiplex PCR, and its TCRdb copy is limited to in-frame clones, with some not included. That table furnishes V, J and clone size, whereas the DNA furnished D and trimming. This sample has 120,000 or so clones, with roughly 63% found just once.

Material: PBMCs. The sequence came from a man aged 25-45 years in good health and CMV-seropositive. The rearrangement uses TRBV7-9 and TRBJ2-1; tentative D call: TRBD2 (5 bases). The CDR3 DNA sequence: TGTGCCAGCAGCTTAGATTGGGAGGAGCAGTTCTTC. Encoded protein: CASSLDWEEQFF.